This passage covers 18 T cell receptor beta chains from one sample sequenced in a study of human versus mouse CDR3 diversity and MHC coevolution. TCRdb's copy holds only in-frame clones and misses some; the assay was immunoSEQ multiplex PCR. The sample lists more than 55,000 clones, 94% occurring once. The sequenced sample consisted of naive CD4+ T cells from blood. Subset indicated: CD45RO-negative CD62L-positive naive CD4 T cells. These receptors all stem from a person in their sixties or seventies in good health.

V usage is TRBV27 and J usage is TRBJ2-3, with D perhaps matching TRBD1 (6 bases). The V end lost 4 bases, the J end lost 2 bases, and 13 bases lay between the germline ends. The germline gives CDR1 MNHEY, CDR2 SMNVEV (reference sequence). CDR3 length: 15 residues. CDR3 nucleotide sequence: TGTGCCAGCAGTTCCCGACAGGCATACACAGATACGCAGTATTTT. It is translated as CASSSRQAYTDTQYF.

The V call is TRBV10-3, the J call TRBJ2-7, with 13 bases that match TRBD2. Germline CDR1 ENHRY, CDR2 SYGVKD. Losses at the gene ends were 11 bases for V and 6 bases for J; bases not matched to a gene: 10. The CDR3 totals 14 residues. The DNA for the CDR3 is TGTGCCTCACGGACTAGCGGGGGCCCGGGCGAGCAGTACTTC. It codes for CASRTSGGPGEQYF.

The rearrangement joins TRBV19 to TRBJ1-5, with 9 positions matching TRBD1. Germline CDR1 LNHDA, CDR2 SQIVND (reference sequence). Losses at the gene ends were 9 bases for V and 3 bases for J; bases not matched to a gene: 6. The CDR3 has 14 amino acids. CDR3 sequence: CASQDRGVNQPQHF. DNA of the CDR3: TGTGCCAGCCAGGACAGGGGCGTCAATCAGCCCCAGCATTTT.

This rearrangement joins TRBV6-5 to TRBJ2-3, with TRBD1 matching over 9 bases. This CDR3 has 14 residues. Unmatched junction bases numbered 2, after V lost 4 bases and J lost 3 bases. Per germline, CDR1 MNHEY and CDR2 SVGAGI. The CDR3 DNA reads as TGTGCCAGCAGTTCGGACAGGGGTACAGATACGCAGTATTTT. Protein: CASSSDRGTDTQYF.

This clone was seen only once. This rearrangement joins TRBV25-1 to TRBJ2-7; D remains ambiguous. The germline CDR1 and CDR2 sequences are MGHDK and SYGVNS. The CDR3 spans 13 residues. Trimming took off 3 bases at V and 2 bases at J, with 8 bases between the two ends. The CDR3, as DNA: TGTGCCAGCAGTGATGGAGTTACCTACGAGCAGTACTTC. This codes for CASSDGVTYEQYF.

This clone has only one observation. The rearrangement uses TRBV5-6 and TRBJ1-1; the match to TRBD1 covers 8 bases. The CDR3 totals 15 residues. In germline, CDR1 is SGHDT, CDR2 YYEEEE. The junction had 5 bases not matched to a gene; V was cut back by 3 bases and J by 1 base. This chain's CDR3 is CASSSTDRANTEAFF. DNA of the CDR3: TGTGCCAGCAGCTCAACGGACAGGGCGAACACTGAAGCTTTCTTT.

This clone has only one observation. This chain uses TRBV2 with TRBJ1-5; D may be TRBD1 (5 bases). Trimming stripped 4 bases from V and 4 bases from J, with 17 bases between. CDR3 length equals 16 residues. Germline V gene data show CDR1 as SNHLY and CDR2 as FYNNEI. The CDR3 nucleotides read TGTGCCAGCAGTGCCCCCAGGGCGGCAGGGAATCAGCCCCAGCATTTT. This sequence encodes CASSAPRAAGNQPQHF.

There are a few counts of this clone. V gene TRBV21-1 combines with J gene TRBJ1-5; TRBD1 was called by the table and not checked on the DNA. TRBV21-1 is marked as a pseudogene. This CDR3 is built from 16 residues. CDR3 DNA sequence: TGTGCCAGCAGCATGTCGACAGGCGTAGACAATCAGCCCCAGCATTTT. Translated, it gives CASSMSTGVDNQPQHF.

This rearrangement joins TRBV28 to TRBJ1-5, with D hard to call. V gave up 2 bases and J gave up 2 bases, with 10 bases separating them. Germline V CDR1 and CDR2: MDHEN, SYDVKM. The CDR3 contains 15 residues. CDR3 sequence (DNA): TGTGCCAGCAGTTTACGGTCCGGGGGCAATCAGCCCCAGCATTTT. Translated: CASSLRSGGNQPQHF.

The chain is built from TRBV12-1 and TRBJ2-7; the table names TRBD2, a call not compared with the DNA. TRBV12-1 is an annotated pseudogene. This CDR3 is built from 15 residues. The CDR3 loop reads CASSFWGGMWYEQYF. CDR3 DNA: TGTGCCAGCAGCTTCTGGGGCGGGATGTGGTACGAGCAGTACTTC.

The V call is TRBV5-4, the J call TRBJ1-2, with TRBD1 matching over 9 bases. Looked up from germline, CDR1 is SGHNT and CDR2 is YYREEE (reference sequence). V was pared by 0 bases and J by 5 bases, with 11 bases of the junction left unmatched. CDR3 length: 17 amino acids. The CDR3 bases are TGTGCCAGCAGCTTGGCACCGGGGACAGGGCTCGTTTATGGCTACACCTTC. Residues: CASSLAPGTGLVYGYTF.

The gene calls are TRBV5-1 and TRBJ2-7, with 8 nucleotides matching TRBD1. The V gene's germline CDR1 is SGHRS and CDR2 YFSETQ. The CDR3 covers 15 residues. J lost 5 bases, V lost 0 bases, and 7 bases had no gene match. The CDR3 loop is CASSLEDRDEDEQYF. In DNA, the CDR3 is TGCGCCAGCAGCTTGGAGGACAGGGATGAAGACGAGCAGTACTTC.

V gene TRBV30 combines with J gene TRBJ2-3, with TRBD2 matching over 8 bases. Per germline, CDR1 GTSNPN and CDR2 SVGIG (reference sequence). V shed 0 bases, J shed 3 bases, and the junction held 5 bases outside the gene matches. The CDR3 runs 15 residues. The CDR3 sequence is CAWSVRSSGTDTQYF. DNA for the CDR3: TGTGCCTGGAGTGTACGGTCTAGCGGGACAGATACGCAGTATTTT.

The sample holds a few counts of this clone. Written as DNA, the CDR3 is TGTGCCAGCAGCCGGACTAGGACCTACAATGAGCAGTTCTTC. This translates into CASSRTRTYNEQFF. The rearrangement uses TRBV5-6 and TRBJ2-1, with TRBD2 matching over 7 bases. The CDR3 is 14 residues long. Trimming removed 4 bases from V and 2 bases from J; junction bases left unmatched: 3. Germline loops: CDR1 SGHDT, CDR2 YYEEEE.

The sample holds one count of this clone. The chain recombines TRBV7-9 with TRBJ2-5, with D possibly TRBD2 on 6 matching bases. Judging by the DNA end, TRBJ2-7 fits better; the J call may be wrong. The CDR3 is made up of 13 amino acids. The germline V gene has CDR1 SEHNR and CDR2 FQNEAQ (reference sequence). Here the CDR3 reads CASSFGGTDEQYF. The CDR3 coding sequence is TGTGCCAGCAGCTTTGGCGGGACTGACGAGCAGTACTTC.

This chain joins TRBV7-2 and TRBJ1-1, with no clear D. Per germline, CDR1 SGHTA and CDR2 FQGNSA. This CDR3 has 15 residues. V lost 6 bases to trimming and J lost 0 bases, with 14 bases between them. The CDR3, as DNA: TGTGCCAGCAGTTCCGGGGATTCGCTGAACACTGAAGCTTTCTTT. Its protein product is CASSSGDSLNTEAFF.

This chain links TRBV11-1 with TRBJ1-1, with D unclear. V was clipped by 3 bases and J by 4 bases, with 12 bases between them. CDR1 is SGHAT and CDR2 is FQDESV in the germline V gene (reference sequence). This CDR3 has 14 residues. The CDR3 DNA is TGTGCCAGCAGCTTTAGAGGGATGGGCACTGAAGCTTTCTTT. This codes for CASSFRGMGTEAFF.

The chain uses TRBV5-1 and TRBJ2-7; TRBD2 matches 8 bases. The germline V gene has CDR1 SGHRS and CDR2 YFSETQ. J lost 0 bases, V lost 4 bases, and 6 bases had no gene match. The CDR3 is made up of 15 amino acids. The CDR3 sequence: CASSLTGTSSYEQYF. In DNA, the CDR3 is TGCGCCAGCAGCCTTACAGGGACTAGCTCCTACGAGCAGTACTTC.